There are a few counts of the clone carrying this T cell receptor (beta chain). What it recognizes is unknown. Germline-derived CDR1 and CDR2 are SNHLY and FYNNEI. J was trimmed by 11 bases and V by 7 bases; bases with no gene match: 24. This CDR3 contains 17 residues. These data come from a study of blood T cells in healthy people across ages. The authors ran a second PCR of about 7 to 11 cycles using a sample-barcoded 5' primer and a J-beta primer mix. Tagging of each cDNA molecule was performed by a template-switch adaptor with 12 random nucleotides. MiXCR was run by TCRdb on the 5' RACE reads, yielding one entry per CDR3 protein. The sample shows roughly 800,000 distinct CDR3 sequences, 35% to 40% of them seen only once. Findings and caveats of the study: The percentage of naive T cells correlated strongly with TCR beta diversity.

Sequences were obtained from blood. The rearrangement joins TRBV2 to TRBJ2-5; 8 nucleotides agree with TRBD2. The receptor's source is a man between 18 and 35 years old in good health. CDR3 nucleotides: TGTGCCAGCACAGTTCCCCCCGGAGCGGGGGAAGGCAATGAGCAGTACTTC. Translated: CASTVPPGAGEGNEQYF.